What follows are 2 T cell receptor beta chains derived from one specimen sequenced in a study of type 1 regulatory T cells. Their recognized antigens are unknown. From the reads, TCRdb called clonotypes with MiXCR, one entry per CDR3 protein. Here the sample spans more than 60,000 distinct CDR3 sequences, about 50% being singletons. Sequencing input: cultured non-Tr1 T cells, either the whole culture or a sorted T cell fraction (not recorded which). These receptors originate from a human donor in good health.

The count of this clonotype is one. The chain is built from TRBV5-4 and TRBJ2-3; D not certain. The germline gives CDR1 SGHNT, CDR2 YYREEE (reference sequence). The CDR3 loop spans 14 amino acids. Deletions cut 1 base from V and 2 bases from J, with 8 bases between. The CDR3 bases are TGTGCCAGCAGCTTGTGGAGTGACACAGATACGCAGTATTTT. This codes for CASSLWSDTDTQYF.

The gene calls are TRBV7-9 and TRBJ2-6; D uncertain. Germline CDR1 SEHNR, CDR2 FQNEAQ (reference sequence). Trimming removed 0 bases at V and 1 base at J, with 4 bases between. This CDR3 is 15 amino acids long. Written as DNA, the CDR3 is TGTGCCAGCAGCTTAGCAGAATCTGGGGCCAACGTCCTGACTTTC. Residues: CASSLAESGANVLTF. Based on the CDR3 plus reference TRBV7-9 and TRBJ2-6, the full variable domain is DTGVSQNPRHKITKRGQNVTFRCDPISEHNRLYWYRQTLGQGPEFLTYFQNEAQLEKSRLLSDRFSAERPKGSFSTLEIQRTEQGDSAMYLCASSLAESGANVLTFGAGSRLTVL.